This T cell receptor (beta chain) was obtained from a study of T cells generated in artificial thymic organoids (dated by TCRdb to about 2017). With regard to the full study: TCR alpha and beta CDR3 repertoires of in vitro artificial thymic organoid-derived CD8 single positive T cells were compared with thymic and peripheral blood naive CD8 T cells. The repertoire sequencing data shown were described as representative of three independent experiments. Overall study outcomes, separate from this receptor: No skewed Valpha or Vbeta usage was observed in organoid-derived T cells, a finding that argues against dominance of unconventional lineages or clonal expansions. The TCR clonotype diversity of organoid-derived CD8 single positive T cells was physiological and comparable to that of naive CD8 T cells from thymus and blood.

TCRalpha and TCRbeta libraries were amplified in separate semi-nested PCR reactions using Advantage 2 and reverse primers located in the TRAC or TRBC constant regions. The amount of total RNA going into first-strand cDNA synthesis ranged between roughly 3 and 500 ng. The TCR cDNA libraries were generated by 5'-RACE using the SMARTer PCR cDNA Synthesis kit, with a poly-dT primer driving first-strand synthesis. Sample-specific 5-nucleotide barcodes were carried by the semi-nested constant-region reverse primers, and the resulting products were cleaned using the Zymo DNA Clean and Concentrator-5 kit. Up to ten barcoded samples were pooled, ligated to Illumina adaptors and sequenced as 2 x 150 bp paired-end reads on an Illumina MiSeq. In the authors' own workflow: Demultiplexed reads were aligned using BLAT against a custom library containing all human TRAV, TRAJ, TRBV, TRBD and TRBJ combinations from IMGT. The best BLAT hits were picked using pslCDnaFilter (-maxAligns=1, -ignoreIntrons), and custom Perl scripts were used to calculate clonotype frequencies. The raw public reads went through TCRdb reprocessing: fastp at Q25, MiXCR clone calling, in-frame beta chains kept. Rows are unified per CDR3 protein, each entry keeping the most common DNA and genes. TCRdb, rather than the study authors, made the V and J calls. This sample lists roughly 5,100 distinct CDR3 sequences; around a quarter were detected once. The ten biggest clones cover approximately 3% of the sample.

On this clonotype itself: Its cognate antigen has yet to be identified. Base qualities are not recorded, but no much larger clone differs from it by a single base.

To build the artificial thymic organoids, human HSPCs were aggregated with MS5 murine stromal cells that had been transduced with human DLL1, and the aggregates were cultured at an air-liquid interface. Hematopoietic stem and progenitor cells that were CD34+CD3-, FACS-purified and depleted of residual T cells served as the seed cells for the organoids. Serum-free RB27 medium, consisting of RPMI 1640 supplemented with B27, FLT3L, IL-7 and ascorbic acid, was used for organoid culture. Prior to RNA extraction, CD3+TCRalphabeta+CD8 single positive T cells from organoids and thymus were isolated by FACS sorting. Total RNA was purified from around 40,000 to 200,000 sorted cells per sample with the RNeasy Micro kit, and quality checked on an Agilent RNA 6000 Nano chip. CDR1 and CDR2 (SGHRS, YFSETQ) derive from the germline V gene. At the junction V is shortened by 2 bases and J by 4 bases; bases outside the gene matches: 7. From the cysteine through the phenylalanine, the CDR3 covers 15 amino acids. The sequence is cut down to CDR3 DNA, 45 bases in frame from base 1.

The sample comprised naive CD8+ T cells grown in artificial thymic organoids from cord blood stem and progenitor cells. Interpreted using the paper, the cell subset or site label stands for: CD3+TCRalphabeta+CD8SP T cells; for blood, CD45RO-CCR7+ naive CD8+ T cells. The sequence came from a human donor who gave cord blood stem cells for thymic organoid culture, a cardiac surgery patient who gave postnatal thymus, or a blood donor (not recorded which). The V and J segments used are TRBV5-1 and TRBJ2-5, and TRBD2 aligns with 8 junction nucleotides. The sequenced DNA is TGCGCCAGCAGCTTCGCGGGGGGCGGAGGAGAGACCCAGTACTTC. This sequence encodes CASSFAGGGGETQYF. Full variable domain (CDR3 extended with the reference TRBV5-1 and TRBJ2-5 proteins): KAGVTQTPRYLIKTRGQQVTLSCSPISGHRSVSWYQQTPGQGLQFLFEYFSETQRNKGNFPGRFSGRQFSNSRSEMNVSTLELGDSALYLCASSFAGGGGETQYFGPGTRLLVL.